The source of this TCR beta chain is a study of OX40 agonist ivuxolimab in advanced cancers. The study, taken as a whole, reports: Antigen targets of the expanded peripheral T cells went undetermined. Normalized expansion of T-cell clones was also low for some nonresponders.

Regarding this clone: As yet, its antigen is unknown.

The length of the CDR3 is 15 residues. Germline V gene lookup returns CDR1 LGHNA and CDR2 YNFKEQ. J lost 8 bases, V lost 1 base, and 8 bases had no gene match. Here immunoSEQ multiplex PCR was the method, and the copy in TCRdb shows in-frame clones only, minus some. The repertoire includes about 63,000 clones, around nine tenths of them detected once, and about 0.8% sits in the top ten. Sequenced here: CD4+ or CD8+ T cells sorted from blood, sampled in a trial of the OX40 agonist ivuxolimab. This chain joins TRBV4-2 and TRBJ2-1; 7 bases map to TRBD2. The origin of this receptor is an adult with an advanced solid tumor such as melanoma, head and neck, liver or kidney cancer. The chain's CDR3 is CASSQVTAGVHEQFF. CDR3 bases: TGTGCCAGCAGCCAAGTCACGGCGGGAGTTCATGAGCAGTTCTTC.